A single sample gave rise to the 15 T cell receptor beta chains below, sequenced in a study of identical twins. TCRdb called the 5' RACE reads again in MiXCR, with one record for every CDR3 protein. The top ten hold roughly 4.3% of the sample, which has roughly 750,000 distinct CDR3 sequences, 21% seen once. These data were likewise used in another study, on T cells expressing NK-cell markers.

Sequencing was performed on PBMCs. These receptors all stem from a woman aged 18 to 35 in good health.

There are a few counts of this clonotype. CDR3 sequence (DNA): TGTGCCAGCAGCCACATATCTAGCGGATACAATCAAGAGCAGTTCTTC. Encoded protein: CASSHISSGYNQEQFF. The chain carries TRBV6-1 and TRBJ2-1, with 7 bases identical to TRBD2. This CDR3 comprises 16 residues. J gave up 10 bases and V 6 bases, and 18 bases lay outside the gene matches. The germline V gene encodes CDR1 MNHNS and CDR2 SASEGT.

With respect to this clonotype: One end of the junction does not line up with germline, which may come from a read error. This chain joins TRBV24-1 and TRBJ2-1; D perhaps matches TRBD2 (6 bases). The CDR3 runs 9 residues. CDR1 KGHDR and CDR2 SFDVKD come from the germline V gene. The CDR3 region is CAMNPGLRF. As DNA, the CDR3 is TGTGCCATGAACCCGGGACTCCGATTC.

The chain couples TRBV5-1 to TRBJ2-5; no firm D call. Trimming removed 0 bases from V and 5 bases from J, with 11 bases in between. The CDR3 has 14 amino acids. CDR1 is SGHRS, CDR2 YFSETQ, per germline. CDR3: CASSLGHIGETQYF. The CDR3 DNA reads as TGCGCCAGCAGCTTGGGTCATATTGGGGAGACCCAGTACTTC.

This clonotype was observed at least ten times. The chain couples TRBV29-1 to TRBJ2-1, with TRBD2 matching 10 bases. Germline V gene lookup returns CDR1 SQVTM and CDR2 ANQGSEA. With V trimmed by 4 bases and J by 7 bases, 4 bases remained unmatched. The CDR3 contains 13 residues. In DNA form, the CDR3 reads TGCAGCGTTGTAAGACTAGCGGGTAATGAGCAGTTCTTC. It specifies CSVVRLAGNEQFF.

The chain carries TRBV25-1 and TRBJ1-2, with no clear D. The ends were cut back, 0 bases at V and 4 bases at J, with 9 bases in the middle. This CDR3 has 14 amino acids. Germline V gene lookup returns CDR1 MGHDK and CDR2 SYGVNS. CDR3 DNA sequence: TGTGCCAGCAGTGAATATTCCAAGGGCTATGGCTACACCTTC. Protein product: CASSEYSKGYGYTF.

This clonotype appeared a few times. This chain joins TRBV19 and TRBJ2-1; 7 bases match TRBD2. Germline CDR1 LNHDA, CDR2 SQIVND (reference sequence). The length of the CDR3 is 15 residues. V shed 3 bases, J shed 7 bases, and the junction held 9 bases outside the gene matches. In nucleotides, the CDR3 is TGTGCCAGTAGTATTGGGGGAGGGCGAGTGAATGAGCAGTTCTTC. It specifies CASSIGGGRVNEQFF.

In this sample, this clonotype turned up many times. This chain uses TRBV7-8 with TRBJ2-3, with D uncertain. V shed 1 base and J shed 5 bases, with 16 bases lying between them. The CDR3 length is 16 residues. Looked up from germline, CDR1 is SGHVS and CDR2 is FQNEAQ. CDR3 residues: CASSLVYRRKVDTQYF. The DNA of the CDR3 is TGTGCCAGCAGCTTAGTGTACAGAAGAAAAGTAGATACGCAGTATTTT.

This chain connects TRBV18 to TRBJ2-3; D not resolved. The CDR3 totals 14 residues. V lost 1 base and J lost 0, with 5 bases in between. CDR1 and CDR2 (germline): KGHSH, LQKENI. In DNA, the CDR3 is TGTGCCAGCTCACCACTAGTTAGCACAGATACGCAGTATTTT. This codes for CASSPLVSTDTQYF. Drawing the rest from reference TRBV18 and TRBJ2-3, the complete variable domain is NAGVMQNPRHLVRRRGQEARLRCSPMKGHSHVYWYRQLPEEGLKFMVYLQKENIIDESGMPKERFSAEFPKEGPSILRIQQVVRGDSAAYFCASSPLVSTDTQYFGPGTRLTVL.

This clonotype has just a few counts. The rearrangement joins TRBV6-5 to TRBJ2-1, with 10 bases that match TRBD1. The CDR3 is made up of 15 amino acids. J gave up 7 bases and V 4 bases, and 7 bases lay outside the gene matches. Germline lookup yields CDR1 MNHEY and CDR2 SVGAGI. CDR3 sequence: CASSSSRDRGNEQFF. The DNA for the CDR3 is TGTGCCAGCAGTTCGTCCCGGGACAGGGGAAATGAGCAGTTCTTC.

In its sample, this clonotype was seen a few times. CDR3 loop: CASSPGFNTEAFF. The CDR3 nucleotides read TGTGCCAGCAGCCCGGGGTTTAACACTGAAGCTTTCTTT. V and J are TRBV12-3 or TRBV12-4 and TRBJ1-1; D not certain. The CDR3 is 13 residues long. V gave up 6 bases and J gave up 2 bases, with 10 bases separating them.

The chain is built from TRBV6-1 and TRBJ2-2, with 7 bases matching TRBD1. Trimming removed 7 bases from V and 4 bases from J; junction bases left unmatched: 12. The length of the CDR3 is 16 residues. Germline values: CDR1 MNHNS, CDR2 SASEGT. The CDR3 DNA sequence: TGTGCCAGCAACGACCGGGACAGACTTTTCACCGGGGAGCTGTTTTTT. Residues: CASNDRDRLFTGELFF.

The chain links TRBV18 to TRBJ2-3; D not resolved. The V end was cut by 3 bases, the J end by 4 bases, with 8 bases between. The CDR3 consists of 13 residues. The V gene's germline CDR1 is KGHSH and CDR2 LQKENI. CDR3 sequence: CASSPVRSDTQYF. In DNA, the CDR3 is TGTGCCAGCTCACCGGTGCGGTCAGATACGCAGTATTTT. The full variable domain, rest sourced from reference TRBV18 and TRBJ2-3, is NAGVMQNPRHLVRRRGQEARLRCSPMKGHSHVYWYRQLPEEGLKFMVYLQKENIIDESGMPKERFSAEFPKEGPSILRIQQVVRGDSAAYFCASSPVRSDTQYFGPGTRLTVL.

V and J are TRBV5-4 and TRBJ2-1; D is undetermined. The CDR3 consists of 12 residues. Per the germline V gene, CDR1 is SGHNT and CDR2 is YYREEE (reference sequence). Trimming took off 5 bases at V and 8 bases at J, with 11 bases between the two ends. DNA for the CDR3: TGTGCCAGCAGACTCGGACGGGATGAGCAGTTCTTC. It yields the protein CASRLGRDEQFF.

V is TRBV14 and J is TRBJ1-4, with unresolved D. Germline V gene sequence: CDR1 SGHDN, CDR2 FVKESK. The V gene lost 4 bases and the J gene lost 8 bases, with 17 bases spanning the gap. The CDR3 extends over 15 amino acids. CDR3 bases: TGTGCCAGCAGCCCCTCTACAGTCCTGGGGGAAAAACTGTTTTTT. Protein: CASSPSTVLGEKLFF.

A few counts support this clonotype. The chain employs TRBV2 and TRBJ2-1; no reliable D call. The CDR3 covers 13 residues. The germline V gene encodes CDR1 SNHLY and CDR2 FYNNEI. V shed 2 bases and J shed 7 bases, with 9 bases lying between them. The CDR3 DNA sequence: TGTGCCAGCAGTGAAATCGTTCAGAATGAGCAGTTCTTC. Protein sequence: CASSEIVQNEQFF.